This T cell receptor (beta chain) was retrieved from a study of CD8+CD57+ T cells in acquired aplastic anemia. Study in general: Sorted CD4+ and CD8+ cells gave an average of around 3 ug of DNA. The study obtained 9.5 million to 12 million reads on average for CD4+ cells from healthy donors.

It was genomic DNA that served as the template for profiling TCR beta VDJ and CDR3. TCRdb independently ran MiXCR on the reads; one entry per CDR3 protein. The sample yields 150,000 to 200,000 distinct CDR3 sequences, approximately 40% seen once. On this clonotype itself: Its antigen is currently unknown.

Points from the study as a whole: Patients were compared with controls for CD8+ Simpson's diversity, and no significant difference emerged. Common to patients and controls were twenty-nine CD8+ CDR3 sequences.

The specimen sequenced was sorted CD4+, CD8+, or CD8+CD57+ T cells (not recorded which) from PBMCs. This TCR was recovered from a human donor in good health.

As DNA, the CDR3 is TGTGCCGGTGGGGTGGGTTCACCCCTCCACTTT. Residues: CAGGVGSPLHF. The genes are TRBV10-3 and TRBJ1-6; D gene unclear. V lost 11 bases and J 9 bases, leaving 11 bases between the germline ends. The CDR3 has 11 amino acids. Germline V CDR1 and CDR2: ENHRY, SYGVKD.